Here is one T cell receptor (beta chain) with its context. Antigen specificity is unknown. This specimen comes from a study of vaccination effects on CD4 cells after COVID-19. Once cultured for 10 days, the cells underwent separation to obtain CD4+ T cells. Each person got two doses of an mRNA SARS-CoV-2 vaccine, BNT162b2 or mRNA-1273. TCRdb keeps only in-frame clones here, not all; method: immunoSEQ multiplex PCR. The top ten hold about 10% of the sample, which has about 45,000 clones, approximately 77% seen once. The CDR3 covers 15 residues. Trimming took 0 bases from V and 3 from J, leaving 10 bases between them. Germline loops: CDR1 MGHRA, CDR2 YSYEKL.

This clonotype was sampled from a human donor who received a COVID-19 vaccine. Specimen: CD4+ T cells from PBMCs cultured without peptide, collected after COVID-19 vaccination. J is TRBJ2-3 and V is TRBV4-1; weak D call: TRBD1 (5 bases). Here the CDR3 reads CASSQDPRGTDTQYF. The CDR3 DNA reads TGCGCCAGCAGCCAAGATCCAAGGGGAACAGATACGCAGTATTTT.